What follows is one TCR beta chain and its context. The sample contains more than one DNA sequence encoding this CDR3. The entry originates in a study of control samples from healthy donors and cancer patients. CDR3 length: 15 amino acids. Deletions cut 0 bases from V and 0 bases from J, with 6 bases between. Germline-derived CDR1 and CDR2 are MNHEY and SVGEGT. This table comes from immunoSEQ multiplex PCR, and its TCRdb copy is limited to in-frame clones, with some not included. The sample contains approximately 170,000 clones, roughly nine tenths of which appear only once. Sequencing input: blood. This chain connects TRBV6-2 or TRBV6-3 to TRBJ1-5; D unclear. The origin of this receptor is a woman in her 30s in good health. For the CDR3, the DNA is TGTGCCAGCAGTTACTCCCCCGATAGCAATCAGCCCCAGCATTTT. Translation gives CASSYSPDSNQPQHF.